The next 25 T cell receptor beta chains were all read from a single sample in a study of T cells after yellow fever vaccination. TCRdb fed the 5' RACE reads into MiXCR, producing one record per CDR3 protein. The sample has hundreds of thousands of distinct CDR3 sequences; around 4.9% are singletons. The material was CD4+ T cells sorted from PBMCs, obtained on the day of the yellow fever booster vaccination. The receptors derive from a young man who received the YFV17D yellow fever vaccine.

The rearrangement links TRBV6-2 or TRBV6-3 to TRBJ2-7; no clear D gene. The CDR3 loop spans 12 amino acids. Germline loops: CDR1 MNHEY, CDR2 SVGEGT. With 8 bases removed from V and 3 bases from J, the gap between germline ends came to 11 bases. CDR3 in amino acids: CASAVTFYEQYF. CDR3 DNA: TGTGCCAGCGCCGTGACATTCTACGAGCAGTACTTC.

There are a few counts of this clonotype. CDR3 coding DNA: TGTGCCAGCACCCAATCTCGGATGGGGAACACCGGGGAGCTGTTTTTT. This sequence encodes CASTQSRMGNTGELFF. The chain employs TRBV11-2 and TRBJ2-2; D not certain. V dropped 7 bases and J dropped 1 base, with 16 bases sitting between them. CDR3 length equals 16 residues. Germline CDR1 and CDR2: SGHAT and FQNNGV.

This clonotype was seen repeatedly, ten times or more. The genes are TRBV7-2 and TRBJ2-7; maybe TRBD2 (6 bases). Germline loops: CDR1 SGHTA, CDR2 FQGNSA. The CDR3 runs 15 residues. V lost 4 bases to trimming and J lost 2 bases, with 15 bases between them. CDR3 bases: TGTGCCAGCAGCTCGGGCCGGGACTCTACCTACGAGCAGTACTTC. This translates into CASSSGRDSTYEQYF.

V usage is TRBV10-3 and J usage is TRBJ2-2; 8 nucleotides agree with TRBD2. After removal of 10 bases from V and 1 base from J, the junction contained 2 bases not matched to a gene. The CDR3 is 13 residues long. CDR1 and CDR2 from the germline V gene are ENHRY and SYGVKD. CDR3 in DNA: TGTGCCAGTAGCGGGATGAACACCGGGGAGCTGTTTTTT. It specifies CASSGMNTGELFF.

This clonotype occurred a few times. The chain combines TRBV18 with TRBJ1-2, with 9 bases fitting TRBD1. This CDR3 has 16 amino acids. The V gene end was trimmed by 5 bases and the J gene end by 6 bases; junction bases not matched to a gene: 13. Germline loops: CDR1 KGHSH, CDR2 LQKENI. The CDR3 here is CASSTTSRTGAHGYTF. In DNA, the CDR3 is TGTGCCAGCTCAACCACGTCCCGGACAGGGGCACATGGCTACACCTTC.

CDR3 bases: TGCAGTGCTAGCCCTACTAGCGGACGTGAGCAGTACGTC. Protein product: CSASPTSGREQYV. The chain has TRBV20-1 and TRBJ2-7; 8 nucleotides align to TRBD2. The CDR3 length is 13 residues. From germline, CDR1 is DFQATT and CDR2 SNEGSKA (reference sequence). Germline trimming cut 3 bases from V and 7 bases from J; bases unmatched to any gene: 8.

This clonotype was seen a handful of times. The V call is TRBV11-1, the J call TRBJ2-3, with 8 nucleotides matching TRBD2. CDR3 length: 16 residues. Germline CDR1 is SGHAT and CDR2 is FQDESV (reference sequence). With 5 bases clipped from V and 5 bases from J, the junction kept 12 bases outside the gene matches. CDR3 sequence: CASSPTRASGLDTQYF. DNA for the CDR3: TGTGCCAGCAGCCCAACCAGGGCTAGCGGGTTAGATACGCAGTATTTT.

This chain connects TRBV27 to TRBJ2-3; D is possibly TRBD1 (5 bases). CDR1 and CDR2 from the germline V gene are MNHEY and SMNVEV (reference sequence). Trimming left V 2 bases short and J 4 bases short, with 10 bases between. This CDR3 is 14 amino acids long. The CDR3 bases are TGTGCCAGCAGTTTAACCAGGGTCGCAGATACGCAGTATTTT. Translating it yields CASSLTRVADTQYF.

The V call is TRBV5-1, the J call TRBJ1-4; a possible D gene is TRBD1 (6 bases). Germline V CDR1 and CDR2: SGHRS, YFSETQ. Trimming removed 4 bases at V and 10 bases at J, with 20 bases between. The CDR3 has 15 residues. CDR3: CASSPGGTPEGKLFF. CDR3 in DNA: TGCGCCAGCAGCCCCGGGGGCACTCCCGAGGGAAAACTGTTTTTT.

The gene calls are TRBV3-1 and TRBJ2-1; D is ambiguous. This CDR3 is 11 amino acids long. V was trimmed by 10 bases and J by 10 bases, leaving 14 bases between them. Germline V gene data show CDR1 as LGHDT and CDR2 as YNNKEL (reference sequence). CDR3 in amino acids: CATSSYAEQFF. CDR3 DNA: TGTGCCACCTCGTCCTACGCGGAGCAGTTCTTC.

This clonotype was detected only a few times. The chain combines TRBV5-6 with TRBJ2-5; unclear D gene. The CDR3 is made up of 12 amino acids. V lost 4 bases and J lost 7, with 11 bases in between. Germline-derived CDR1 and CDR2 are SGHDT and YYEEEE. The CDR3 DNA reads TGTGCCAGCAGCAACGCGCCCGGGACCCAGTACTTC. It is translated as CASSNAPGTQYF.

This rearrangement joins TRBV28 to TRBJ2-3; possible D gene TRBD1, 5 bases. The germline V gene has CDR1 MDHEN and CDR2 SYDVKM. The CDR3 is 15 amino acids. V gave up 3 bases and J gave up 5 bases, with 15 bases separating them. CDR3 loop: CASSFRSGAKDTQYF. In nucleotides, the CDR3 is TGTGCCAGCAGTTTTCGATCTGGGGCGAAAGATACGCAGTATTTT.

The chain has TRBV6-2 or TRBV6-3 and TRBJ2-5, with D perhaps matching TRBD1 or TRBD2 (6 bases each). CDR3 length: 15 residues. Germline CDR1 MNHEY, CDR2 SVGEGT. V was trimmed by 2 bases and J by 4 bases, leaving 14 bases between them. As DNA, the CDR3 is TGTGCCAGCAGTTACGATGCCCGGGGGCGAGAGACCCAGTACTTC. Protein: CASSYDARGRETQYF.

The V gene is TRBV6-5, the J gene TRBJ2-7; D is unclear. The CDR3 runs 18 residues. Per the germline V gene, CDR1 is MNHEY and CDR2 is SVGAGI. Trimming shortened V by 0 bases and J by 7 bases, and 25 bases separated the two germline ends. CDR3 in DNA: TGTGCCAGCAGTTACTCGACGTACGGAGCTTCGAAAGTTTCTGAGCAGTACTTC. It codes for CASSYSTYGASKVSEQYF.

This clonotype occurred many times. The chain uses TRBV9 and TRBJ1-5; 7 positions match TRBD1. This CDR3 is built from 14 residues. The germline gives CDR1 SGDLS, CDR2 YYNGEE. V was clipped by 1 base and J by 2 bases; unmatched bases: 0. The CDR3 DNA sequence: TGTGCCAGCAGCGTAACAGGGGGCAATCAGCCCCAGCATTTT. This codes for CASSVTGGNQPQHF. The full variable domain, in which reference TRBV9 and TRBJ1-5 provide the parts outside the CDR3, is DSGVTQTPKHLITATGQRVTLRCSPRSGDLSVYWYQQSLDQGLQFLIQYYNGEERAKGNILERFSAQQFPDLHSELNLSSLELGDSALYFCASSVTGGNQPQHFGDGTRLSIL.

Notes on this clonotype: This may be a read error: a much more frequent sequence differs by one nucleotide. The V call is TRBV10-3, the J call TRBJ1-1, with D unresolved. This CDR3 comprises 14 residues. CDR1 and CDR2 (germline): ENHRY, SYGVKD. Trimming left V 3 bases short and J 2 bases short, with 10 bases between. CDR3 in DNA: TGTGCCATCAGTGATAGGGCGGCCAACACTGAAGCTTTCTTT. Its protein product is CAISDRAANTEAFF.

The chain combines TRBV2 with TRBJ2-3, with 7 bases fitting TRBD2. Per the germline V gene, CDR1 is SNHLY and CDR2 is FYNNEI. CDR3 length: 13 residues. V was clipped by 7 bases and J by 2 bases; unmatched bases: 3. This chain's CDR3 is CASNGGVTDTQYF. CDR3 in DNA: TGTGCCAGCAATGGGGGGGTCACAGATACGCAGTATTTT.

There are a few counts of this clonotype. The gene calls are TRBV4-3 and TRBJ1-2; D is undetermined. Germline CDR1 is LGHNA and CDR2 is YSLEER. The ends were cut back, 0 bases at V and 4 bases at J, with 6 bases in the middle. This CDR3 spans 13 amino acids. CDR3 coding DNA: TGCGCCAGCAGCCAAGAGGAAAGCTATGGCTACACCTTC. Translating it yields CASSQEESYGYTF.

This clonotype occurred a few times. The CDR3 coding sequence is TGTGCCAGCATCACAGGGGGGACATACACCGGGGAGCTGTTTTTT. Its translation is CASITGGTYTGELFF. The genes are TRBV12-3 or TRBV12-4 and TRBJ2-2; TRBD1 aligns across 8 bases. The CDR3 is made up of 15 amino acids. V lost 7 bases, J lost 3 bases, and 7 bases stayed unmatched.

This clonotype appeared a few times. The gene calls are TRBV6-2 or TRBV6-3 and TRBJ1-5; 7 bases align to TRBD1. Germline V lookup: CDR1 MNHEY, CDR2 SVGEGT. This CDR3 has 16 amino acids. V shed 4 bases, J shed 3 bases, and the junction held 9 bases outside the gene matches. This chain's CDR3 is CASSSPRTGYNQPQHF. The CDR3 coding sequence is TGTGCCAGCAGTTCCCCCCGGACAGGCTACAATCAGCCCCAGCATTTT.

V is TRBV4-3 and J is TRBJ2-1; D uncertain. The CDR3 extends over 15 amino acids. The germline V gene has CDR1 LGHNA and CDR2 YSLEER. V dropped 0 bases and J dropped 4 bases, with 10 bases sitting between them. This CDR3 reads CASSQETAGYNEQFF. As DNA, the CDR3 is TGCGCCAGCAGCCAAGAAACGGCCGGATACAATGAGCAGTTCTTC.

Many counts were recorded for this clonotype. J is TRBJ2-5 and V is TRBV12-3 or TRBV12-4; tentatively, D is TRBD1 (5 bases). V lost 5 bases and J lost 2, with 12 bases in between. The CDR3 is 14 amino acids. CDR3 amino acids: CASSLRQTQETQYF. DNA for the CDR3: TGTGCCAGCAGTCTCCGACAGACTCAAGAGACCCAGTACTTC.

CDR3: CASSQRQGYGYTF. Written as DNA, the CDR3 is TGTGCCAGCAGCCAAAGACAGGGCTATGGCTACACCTTC. The V and J genes are TRBV3-1 and TRBJ1-2; 7 bases are shared with TRBD1. Germline trimming cut 2 bases from V and 4 bases from J; bases unmatched to any gene: 1. CDR1 and CDR2 from the germline V gene are LGHDT and YNNKEL (reference sequence). This CDR3 is 13 amino acids long.

There are a few counts of this clonotype. The chain carries TRBV27 and TRBJ1-2; weak D call: TRBD1 (5 bases). The V gene's germline CDR1 is MNHEY and CDR2 SMNVEV (reference sequence). Trimming removed 4 bases from V and 4 bases from J, with 13 bases in between. CDR3 length equals 14 residues. The CDR3 region is CASSSGTRVYGYTF. CDR3 DNA sequence: TGTGCCAGCAGTTCCGGGACGCGGGTCTATGGCTACACCTTC.

This clonotype was picked up many times. J is TRBJ1-6 and V is TRBV27; D perhaps matches TRBD1 (5 bases). This CDR3 spans 16 amino acids. Germline values: CDR1 MNHEY, CDR2 SMNVEV (reference sequence). V was pared by 4 bases and J by 9 bases, with 19 bases between. The CDR3 DNA is TGTGCCAGCAGTTCCCCTGGTGGGGGTTACCGTTCACCCCTCCACTTT. Translated, it gives CASSSPGGGYRSPLHF.